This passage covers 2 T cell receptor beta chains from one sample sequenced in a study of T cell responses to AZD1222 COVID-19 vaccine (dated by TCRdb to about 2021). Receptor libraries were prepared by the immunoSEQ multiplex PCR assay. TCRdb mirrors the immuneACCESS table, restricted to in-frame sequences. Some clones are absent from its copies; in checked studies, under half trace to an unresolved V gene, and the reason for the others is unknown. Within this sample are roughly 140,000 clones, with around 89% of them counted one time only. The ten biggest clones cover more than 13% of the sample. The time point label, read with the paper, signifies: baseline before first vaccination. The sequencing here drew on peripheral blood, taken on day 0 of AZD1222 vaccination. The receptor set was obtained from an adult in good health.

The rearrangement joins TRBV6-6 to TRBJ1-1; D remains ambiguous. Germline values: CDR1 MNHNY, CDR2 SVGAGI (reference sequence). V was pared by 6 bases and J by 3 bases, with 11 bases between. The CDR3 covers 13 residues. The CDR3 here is CASSKERDTEAFF. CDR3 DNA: TGTGCCAGCAGCAAGGAAAGGGACACTGAAGCTTTCTTT.

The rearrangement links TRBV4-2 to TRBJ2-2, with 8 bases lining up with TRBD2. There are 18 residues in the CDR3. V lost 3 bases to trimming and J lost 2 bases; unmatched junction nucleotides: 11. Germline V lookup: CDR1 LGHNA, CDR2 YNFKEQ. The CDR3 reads CASSQEDISGGNTGELFF. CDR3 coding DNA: TGTGCCAGCAGCCAGGAGGACATCAGCGGGGGAAACACCGGGGAGCTGTTTTTT.